Listed below are T cell receptor beta chains from one sample, sequenced in a study of cytotoxic CD8 clonotypes in ibrutinib-treated CLL. Clones were sequenced by immunoSEQ multiplex PCR, and TCRdb holds only the in-frame ones, with some missing. The sample contains nearly 25,000 clones, roughly 71% of which appear only once. The source material was PBMCs, sampled after 12 months of ibrutinib treatment. The origin of the receptors is a human donor with chronic lymphocytic leukemia. The CDR3 runs from the conserved cysteine through the conserved F or W. The order of the fields is J gene, clone size, V gene, D gene, CDR3 DNA, CDR3 protein. D genes are given only for firm matches. A row's size may be missing; if present it is once, few, many or a size class.

TRBJ2-1 NA TRBV4-1 NA TGCGCCAGCAGCCAAGAAGGCGGGAACTACAATGAGCAGTTCTTC CASSQEGGNYNEQFF
TRBJ2-3 NA TRBV9 TRBD2 TGTGCCAGCAGTCGGCCCCGGGCGGGGGGCGCAGATACGCAGTATTTT CASSRPRAGGADTQYF
TRBJ2-4 few TRBV2 NA TGTGCCAGCAGTGGAGAGCGGTCGCGGGCGGGAAACATTCAGTACTTC CASSGERSRAGNIQYF
TRBJ2-7 NA TRBV9 NA TGTGCCAGCAGCGTAGCAGCACGGACCTACGAGCAGTACTTC CASSVAARTYEQYF
TRBJ2-7 NA TRBV2 NA TGTGCCAGCATTCAGGACAGTAATCTCGACGAGCAGTACTTC CASIQDSNLDEQYF
TRBJ1-5 NA TRBV20-1 NA TGCAGTGCTGCCACGAATCAGCCCCAGCATTTT CSAATNQPQHF
TRBJ1-6 NA TRBV6-6 TRBD1 TGTGCCAGCAGAAGTCAGACAGGGACTATGTCACCCCTCCACTTT CASRSQTGTMSPLHF
TRBJ2-6 NA TRBV6-4 NA TGTGCCCCCTCACCGAGGCTGATAGCTGGGGCCAACGTCCTGACTTTC CAPSPRLIAGANVLTF
TRBJ1-3 few TRBV1 NA TGCACCAGCAGCCAAGGGGCAGGGGTTGGAAACACCATATATTTT CTSSQGAGVGNTIYF
TRBJ1-5 NA TRBV7-2 NA TGTGCCAGCAGCACCAGGGAGGGGAGCAATCAGCCCCAGCATTTT CASSTREGSNQPQHF
TRBJ2-1 NA TRBV4-1 NA TGCGCCAGCAGCCCCCGGGAGAGGAGAGGGACGAATGAGCAGTTCTTC CASSPRERRGTNEQFF
TRBJ1-4 once TRBV5-6 TRBD1 TGTGCCAGCAGCTCAACAATATACAGGGGGAGACTGTTTTTT CASSSTIYRGRLFF
TRBJ2-7 NA TRBV9 TRBD1 TGTGCCAGCAGCGTCCGGGACAGGGTGCACGAGCAGTACTTC CASSVRDRVHEQYF
TRBJ1-1 NA TRBV7-6 NA TGTGCCAGCAGCTTAGCGGGGGGGGAGTTTGCTGAAGCTTTCTTT CASSLAGGEFAEAFF
TRBJ1-2 NA TRBV28 NA TGTGCCAGCAGTTTAGGGGGGCTAGAGGGCTACACCTTC CASSLGGLEGYTF
TRBJ1-5 few TRBV28 NA TGTGCCAGCAGTGCCGGCGGCCCCCAGCATTTT CASSAGGPQHF
TRBJ2-7 NA TRBV6-1 NA TGTGCCAGCAGTGTCGAGCGGATACCCACATACGAGCAGTACTTC CASSVERIPTYEQYF
TRBJ2-7 NA TRBV6-6 NA TGTGCCAGCAGCGGGACTTATCCCTCCTACGAGCAGTACTTC CASSGTYPSYEQYF
TRBJ2-3 NA TRBV21-1 NA TGTGCCAGCACCCCCGACCCGACTAGCAAAGCGCCAGATACGCAGTATTTT CASTPDPTSKAPDTQYF
TRBJ2-3 NA TRBV9 TRBD2 TGTGCCAGCAGCGCCCGACTAGCGAGGGAGGCAGATACGCAGTATTTT CASSARLAREADTQYF
TRBJ2-7 NA TRBV7-9 TRBD1 TGTGCCAGCAGACCCAGGACAGGTTCGTCCTACGAGCAGTACTTC CASRPRTGSSYEQYF
TRBJ1-2 NA TRBV9 TRBD1 TGTGCCAGCAGCGTAGGACGGACAGGGGACGGCTACACCTTC CASSVGRTGDGYTF
TRBJ2-7 NA TRBV7-2 TRBD1 TGTGCCAGCAGCTTCCCCGCCGGGACAGCTAAATACGAGCAGTACTTC CASSFPAGTAKYEQYF
TRBJ2-1 medium-sized TRBV5-1 NA TGCGCCAGCAGTCCCATCGGGGGTCCCAATGAGCAGTTCTTC CASSPIGGPNEQFF
TRBJ1-1 few TRBV29-1 NA TGCAGCGTTTCTCGAGGGGGGAACACTGAAGCTTTCTTT CSVSRGGNTEAFF
TRBJ1-5 once TRBV4-1 TRBD1 TGCGCCAGCAGCCAAGCAACCGGGACAGGGTTGAATCAGCCCCAGCATTTT CASSQATGTGLNQPQHF
TRBJ2-7 NA TRBV11-2 TRBD2 TGTGCCAGCAGCTTAGATTTCGGACTAGCGGGATACGAGCAGTACTTC CASSLDFGLAGYEQYF
TRBJ1-1 NA TRBV30 NA TGTGCCTGGAGCCTCCCGGGGGCGCGGGTAGCTTTCTTT CAWSLPGARVAFF
TRBJ1-5 NA TRBV27 NA TGTGCCAGCAGTTCCCGGGTCCTTAATCAGCCCCAGCATTTT CASSSRVLNQPQHF
TRBJ2-5 NA TRBV6-6 TRBD1 TGTGCCAGCAGTCAGAACAGGGGGCAAGAGACCCAGTACTTC CASSQNRGQETQYF
TRBJ2-2 NA TRBV5-1 NA TGCGCCAGCAGCTTATGGGGGGACGACACCGGGGAGCTGTTTTTT CASSLWGDDTGELFF
TRBJ2-2 NA TRBV5-1 NA TGCGCCAGCAGCTTCACTCCAAACACCGGGGAGCTGTTTTTT CASSFTPNTGELFF
TRBJ2-7 NA TRBV7-8 TRBD1 TGTGCCAGCAGCTTAGTTGGGACAGGGATCTACGAGCAGTACTTC CASSLVGTGIYEQYF
TRBJ2-5 NA TRBV19 TRBD1 TGTGCCAGTAGTCCCGAGAAGACAGGGGGCACAGAGACCCAGTACTTC CASSPEKTGGTETQYF
TRBJ2-6 NA TRBV30 TRBD1 TGTGCCGCTACAGGGGCCCGGGCCTCTGGGGCCAACGTCCTGACTTTC CAATGARASGANVLTF
TRBJ2-7 few TRBV7-9 TRBD2 TGTGCCAGCGGGGGACTAGCGGGGGCCCTAGGGGTCGAGCAGTACTTC CASGGLAGALGVEQYF
TRBJ2-5 NA TRBV7-2 TRBD2 TGTGCCAGTATAGGCGGGGGGGCCCCTGAGACCCAGTACTTC CASIGGGAPETQYF
TRBJ2-5 NA TRBV9 NA TGTGCCAGCAGCGTAGTGGAGACAAGTGGGACCCAGTACTTC CASSVVETSGTQYF
TRBJ2-3 NA TRBV29-1 NA TGCAGCGTTGAAGATCTTGTCAGCACAGATACGCAGTATTTT CSVEDLVSTDTQYF
TRBJ1-3 NA TRBV6-5 NA TGTGCCAGCAACACAGGGTTGAAAGGAAACACCATATATTTT CASNTGLKGNTIYF
TRBJ2-7 NA TRBV7-6 NA TGTGCCAGCAGCTACGGGACGGGGACCTACGAGCAGTACTTC CASSYGTGTYEQYF
TRBJ2-1 NA TRBV18 TRBD1 TGTGCCAGCTCACCACCTAGGACAGGGGCCAATGAGCAGTTCTTC CASSPPRTGANEQFF
TRBJ2-7 NA TRBV28 NA TGTGCCAGCAGGGCGGGACCCTACGAGCAGTACTTC CASRAGPYEQYF